This T cell receptor (beta chain) was captured by sequencing in a study of identical twins. With respect to this clonotype: What it binds is unknown.

This CDR3 has 13 residues. The germline V gene has CDR1 MNHNS and CDR2 SASEGT. V was shortened by 6 bases and J by 6 bases, with 9 bases between the two germline ends. Template switching created a universal primer site, and the cDNA included unique molecular identifiers. Using its own MiXCR run on the 5' RACE reads, TCRdb lists one record per CDR3 protein. This table holds 430,000 or so distinct CDR3 sequences, 24% found once. Points from the study as a whole: Out-of-frame alpha sequences that twins shared showed excess low generation probability.

This sample also appeared in a second study, on T cells expressing NK-cell markers. That study adds: It was sorted CD3+CD56-NKG2C+, CD3+CD56+NKG2C- and CD3+CD56+NKG2C+ T cells that provided the TCR beta repertoires. Eight donors were sequenced, seven testing HCMV-seropositive and one testing seronegative.

The TCR comes from a woman aged 18-29 years in good health. What was sequenced was CD4+ T cells sorted from blood. V and J are TRBV6-1 and TRBJ2-6; D not resolved. In nucleotides, the CDR3 is TGTGCCAGCAGACTACTGGCGGCCAACGTCCTGACTTTC. This gives the protein CASRLLAANVLTF.